Below, 26 T cell receptor beta chains from the same sample are listed, as sequenced in a study of control samples from healthy donors and cancer patients. This table comes from immunoSEQ multiplex PCR, and its TCRdb copy is limited to in-frame clones, with some not included. The sample shows around 130,000 clones, about 88% of them seen only once. Sequenced input: blood. The receptors derive from a man aged 50 to 59 in good health.

The DNA of the CDR3 is TGTGCCAGCAGCTTATCGGCCGGGACAGAGAACACCGGGGAGCTGTTTTTT. Translating gives CASSLSAGTENTGELFF. This rearrangement joins TRBV7-6 to TRBJ2-2, with 7 bases matching TRBD1. J gave up 1 base and V 2 bases, and 7 bases lay outside the gene matches. This CDR3 region has 17 residues. Germline assignment: CDR1 SGHVS and CDR2 FNYEAQ.

J is TRBJ1-6 and V is TRBV2; 9 bases are shared with TRBD1. This CDR3 is built from 16 residues. V trimming: 6 bases; J trimming: 4 bases; junction bases outside the gene matches: 7. Germline CDR1 is SNHLY and CDR2 is FYNNEI. CDR3 amino acids: CASSLGQGGYNSPLHF. The CDR3 DNA follows: TGTGCCAGCAGCCTGGGACAGGGCGGATATAATTCACCCCTCCACTTT.

The J gene is TRBJ1-2, the V gene TRBV24-1; D is uncertain. Germline lookup yields CDR1 KGHDR and CDR2 SFDVKD. This CDR3 contains 16 residues. Trimming removed 6 bases from V and 1 base from J, with 17 bases in between. CDR3 region: CATSNLRDGINYGYTF. The CDR3 DNA is TGTGCCACCAGTAACCTGCGAGACGGCATTAACTATGGCTACACCTTC.

The chain employs TRBV11-2 and TRBJ2-5, with D possibly called TRBD1 or TRBD2 (5 bases each). V was trimmed by 5 bases and J by 4 bases, leaving 26 bases between them. Germline CDR1 SGHAT, CDR2 FQNNGV. This CDR3 has 18 amino acids. CDR3 sequence: CASSRETRTNPRGETQYF. In nucleotides, the CDR3 is TGTGCCAGCAGCCGGGAAACTAGGACAAACCCGAGGGGAGAGACCCAGTACTTC.

The chain is built from TRBV7-6 and TRBJ2-3; D possibly corresponds to TRBD1 (5 bases). Germline-derived CDR1 and CDR2 are SGHVS and FNYEAQ. Trimming removed 3 bases at V and 0 bases at J, with 13 bases between. The CDR3 extends over 16 amino acids. The CDR3 region is CASSFGIGASTDTQYF. The CDR3, as DNA: TGTGCCAGCAGCTTCGGTATTGGGGCGAGCACAGATACGCAGTATTTT.

This clone was detected once. The chain recombines TRBV27 with TRBJ2-7; maybe TRBD2 (5 bases). The V gene lost 4 bases and the J gene lost 6 bases, with 19 bases spanning the gap. Germline V gene data show CDR1 as MNHEY and CDR2 as SMNVEV (reference sequence). The CDR3 contains 15 residues. As DNA, the CDR3 is TGTGCCAGCAGTTACCAGCGGAGAGGCGCCTTCGAGCAGTACTTC. Protein product: CASSYQRRGAFEQYF.

The CDR3 loop is CASTPRGGTEAFF. CDR3 nucleotides: TGTGCCAGCACCCCCCGGGGGGGGACTGAAGCTTTCTTT. The rearrangement uses TRBV3-1 (or the pseudogene TRBV3-2) and TRBJ1-1; maybe TRBD1 (5 bases). The CDR3 extends over 13 amino acids. CDR1 is LGHDT and CDR2 is YNNKEL in the germline V gene (reference sequence). Trimming cost V 7 bases and J 5 bases, with 14 bases left between them.

The J gene is TRBJ2-7, the V gene TRBV27; D not certain. Germline V gene data show CDR1 as MNHEY and CDR2 as SMNVEV (reference sequence). Trimming pared 6 bases from V and 0 bases from J, leaving 12 bases between. CDR3 length: 14 residues. The CDR3 coding sequence is TGTGCCAGCAGGACACAGAGTTACTCCTACGAGCAGTACTTC. Protein sequence: CASRTQSYSYEQYF.

V usage is TRBV5-4 and J usage is TRBJ2-2; D is perhaps TRBD2 (5 bases). Germline lookup yields CDR1 SGHNT and CDR2 YYREEE (reference sequence). This CDR3 contains 19 residues. With 4 bases removed from V and 0 bases from J, the gap between germline ends came to 22 bases. The CDR3 DNA reads TGTGCCAGCAGCAAAACGCTATATACTAGGAGTGCGAACACCGGGGAGCTGTTTTTT. Protein product: CASSKTLYTRSANTGELFF.

The chain employs TRBV5-5 and TRBJ2-3, with 15 bases matching TRBD2. The CDR3 extends over 18 amino acids. V trimming: 6 bases; J trimming: 6 bases; junction bases outside the gene matches: 14. Germline V gene data show CDR1 as SGHKS and CDR2 as YYEKEE (reference sequence). CDR3: CASKISGTSGGPGDTQYF. CDR3 nucleotides: TGTGCCAGCAAAATTTCCGGGACTAGCGGGGGGCCGGGGGATACGCAGTATTTT.

The genes are TRBV11-3 and TRBJ2-7, with D possibly TRBD2 on 6 matching bases. Trimming removed 5 bases from V and 2 bases from J, with 16 bases in between. This CDR3 has 15 residues. Germline V lookup: CDR1 SGHNT, CDR2 YENEEA. The CDR3 coding sequence is TGTGCCAGCAGCCCCGGAGGGACTCGCACCTACGAGCAGTACTTC. Protein: CASSPGGTRTYEQYF. The full variable domain, completed using reference TRBV11-3 and TRBJ2-7, is EAGVVQSPRYKIIEKKQPVAFWCNPISGHNTLYWYLQNLGQGPELLIRYENEEAVDDSQLPKDRFSAERLKGVDSTLKIQPAELGDSAVYLCASSPGGTRTYEQYFGPGTRLTVT.

This chain uses TRBV6-1 with TRBJ1-2; D possibly corresponds to TRBD1 (5 bases). From germline, CDR1 is MNHNS and CDR2 SASEGT. The CDR3 runs to 15 residues. The V end lost 2 bases, the J end lost 0 bases, and 10 bases lay between the germline ends. This CDR3 reads CASSERGGSNYGYTF. In DNA, the CDR3 is TGTGCCAGCAGTGAAAGGGGAGGCTCTAACTATGGCTACACCTTC.

V is TRBV28 and J is TRBJ1-4; TRBD1 is a possible D gene (6 bases). Germline V gives CDR1 MDHEN, CDR2 SYDVKM. The CDR3 has 16 residues. Deletions cut 6 bases from V and 3 bases from J, with 17 bases between. The chain's CDR3 is CASRVPGDGANEKLFF. CDR3 sequence (DNA): TGTGCCAGCAGGGTCCCAGGGGATGGTGCTAATGAAAAACTGTTTTTT.

The gene calls are TRBV10-3 and TRBJ1-5; the match to TRBD1 covers 8 bases. In germline, CDR1 is ENHRY, CDR2 SYGVKD. Trimming cost V 6 bases and J 0 bases; bases outside gene matches: 1. The length of the CDR3 is 14 residues. DNA for the CDR3: TGTGCCATCAGGGACAGGGATAGCAATCAGCCCCAGCATTTT. Its translation is CAIRDRDSNQPQHF.

The V call is TRBV5-1, the J call TRBJ2-2; 9 bases fit TRBD1. CDR1 is SGHRS and CDR2 is YFSETQ in the germline V gene. Trimming took 4 bases from V and 4 from J; bases not matched to a gene: 11. This CDR3 has 17 residues. The CDR3 region has the DNA TGCGCCAGCAGCACCCAACCGGGACAGGGAGCCACCGGGGAGCTGTTTTTT. This codes for CASSTQPGQGATGELFF.

The J gene is TRBJ1-4, the V gene TRBV5-4; D perhaps matches TRBD1 (5 bases). Germline assignment: CDR1 SGHNT and CDR2 YYREEE (reference sequence). Trimming cost V 0 bases and J 7 bases, with 7 bases left between them. CDR3 length: 13 residues. The CDR3 loop is CASSLAGGEKLFF. The DNA of the CDR3 is TGTGCCAGCAGCTTGGCTGGGGGTGAAAAACTGTTTTTT.

The gene calls are TRBV5-6 and TRBJ2-3; D is undetermined. The V and J ends lost 4 bases and 4 bases respectively, with 13 bases between them. There are 14 residues in the CDR3. The germline gives CDR1 SGHDT, CDR2 YYEEEE. CDR3 in amino acids: CASSGWAFPDTQYF. The CDR3 nucleotides read TGTGCCAGCAGCGGGTGGGCGTTCCCAGATACGCAGTATTTT.

The chain couples TRBV29-1 to TRBJ1-1; 7 bases are a match to TRBD1. Unmatched junction bases numbered 1, after V lost 5 bases and J lost 1 base. This CDR3 is built from 12 residues. CDR1 is SQVTM, CDR2 ANQGSEA, per germline. The CDR3 DNA is TGCAGCGTTCACAGGGGGAACACTGAAGCTTTCTTT. Its translation is CSVHRGNTEAFF.

On this clone: The sample holds other DNA sequences that translate to the same CDR3. This chain uses TRBV28 with TRBJ2-7; no definite D call. The CDR3 is made up of 13 amino acids. V lost 4 bases to trimming and J lost 2 bases, with 9 bases between them. Germline-derived CDR1 and CDR2 are MDHEN and SYDVKM. For the CDR3, the DNA is TGTGCCAGCAGTTCTGGCGGAACCTACGAGCAGTACTTC. This codes for CASSSGGTYEQYF.

The rearrangement links TRBV7-8 to TRBJ1-5; 10 positions agree with TRBD1. This CDR3 contains 15 residues. CDR1 and CDR2 (germline): SGHVS, FQNEAQ. V lost 1 base, J lost 7 bases, and 4 bases stayed unmatched. The CDR3: CASSLETGGIQPQHF. The CDR3 region has the DNA TGTGCCAGCAGCTTAGAGACAGGGGGCATCCAGCCCCAGCATTTT.

The chain joins TRBV4-1 to TRBJ2-3, with D unresolved. The length of the CDR3 is 15 residues. CDR1 is MGHRA and CDR2 is YSYEKL in the germline V gene. The V gene lost 0 bases and the J gene lost 2 bases, with 9 bases spanning the gap. CDR3 in amino acids: CASSQDPANTDTQYF. In DNA form, the CDR3 reads TGCGCCAGCAGCCAAGATCCCGCGAACACAGATACGCAGTATTTT.

The chain recombines TRBV28 with TRBJ2-5; a possible D gene is TRBD2 (6 bases). Trimming cost V 4 bases and J 5 bases, with 14 bases left between them. The CDR3 sequence is 14 residues long. Germline lookup yields CDR1 MDHEN and CDR2 SYDVKM. CDR3 in amino acids: CASSYQAGGETQYF. Here the CDR3 DNA reads TGTGCCAGCAGTTACCAAGCGGGCGGGGAGACCCAGTACTTC.

CDR3 sequence (DNA): TGTGCCAGCAGCTTAACTGCGGGGAGCACAGATACGCAGTATTTT. This translates into CASSLTAGSTDTQYF. V gene TRBV7-3 combines with J gene TRBJ2-3; D is perhaps TRBD2 (6 bases). Trimming cost V 0 bases and J 0 bases, with 7 bases left between them. From germline, CDR1 is SGHTA and CDR2 FQGTGA. CDR3 length equals 15 residues.

The chain couples TRBV19 to TRBJ1-2; D call uncertain. The CDR3 covers 16 residues. Trimming left V 5 bases short and J 3 bases short, with 19 bases between. The germline V gene encodes CDR1 LNHDA and CDR2 SQIVND (reference sequence). In DNA form, the CDR3 reads TGTGCCAGTAGTCCCCTTGGTGGCAGCCGTCACTATGGCTACACCTTC. This encodes CASSPLGGSRHYGYTF.

V usage is TRBV20-1 and J usage is TRBJ2-5; no definite D call. Germline assignment: CDR1 DFQATT and CDR2 SNEGSKA (reference sequence). This CDR3 is 11 amino acids long. The ends were cut back, 3 bases at V and 1 base at J, with 3 bases in the middle. CDR3 DNA: TGCAGTGCTAGCGGCCAAGAGACCCAGTACTTC. This sequence encodes CSASGQETQYF.

The chain recombines TRBV24-1 with TRBJ2-7, with a tentative D call TRBD2 (6 bases). V shed 5 bases and J shed 4 bases, with 8 bases lying between them. Germline CDR1 KGHDR, CDR2 SFDVKD. This CDR3 contains 12 residues. CDR3 nucleotides: TGTGCCACCAGTGTAAGCGGGTACGAGCAGTACTTC. This gives the protein CATSVSGYEQYF.